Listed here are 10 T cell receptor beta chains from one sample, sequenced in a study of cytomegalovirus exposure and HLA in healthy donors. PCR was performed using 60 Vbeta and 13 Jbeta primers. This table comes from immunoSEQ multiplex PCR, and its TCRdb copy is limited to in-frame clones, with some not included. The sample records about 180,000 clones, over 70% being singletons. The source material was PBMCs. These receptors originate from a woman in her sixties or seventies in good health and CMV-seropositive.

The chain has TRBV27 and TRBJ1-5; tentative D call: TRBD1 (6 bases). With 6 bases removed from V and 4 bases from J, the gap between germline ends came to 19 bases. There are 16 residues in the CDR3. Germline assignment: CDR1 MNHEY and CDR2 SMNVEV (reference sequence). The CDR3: CASSTWSGGGNQPQHF. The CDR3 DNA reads TGTGCCAGCAGCACATGGTCGGGAGGGGGGAATCAGCCCCAGCATTTT.

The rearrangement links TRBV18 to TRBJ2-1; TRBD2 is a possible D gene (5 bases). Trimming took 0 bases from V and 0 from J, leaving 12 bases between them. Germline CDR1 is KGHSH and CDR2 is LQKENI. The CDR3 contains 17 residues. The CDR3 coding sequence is TGTGCCAGCTCACCACCCTCCTCTGGAGGCTCCTACAATGAGCAGTTCTTC. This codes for CASSPPSSGGSYNEQFF. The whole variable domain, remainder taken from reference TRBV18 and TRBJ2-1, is NAGVMQNPRHLVRRRGQEARLRCSPMKGHSHVYWYRQLPEEGLKFMVYLQKENIIDESGMPKERFSAEFPKEGPSILRIQQVVRGDSAAYFCASSPPSSGGSYNEQFFGPGTRLTVL.

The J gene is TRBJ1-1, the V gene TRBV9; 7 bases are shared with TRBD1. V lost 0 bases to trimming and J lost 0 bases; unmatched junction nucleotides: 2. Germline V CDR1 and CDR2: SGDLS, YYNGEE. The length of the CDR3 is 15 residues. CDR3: CASSVGTGMNTEAFF. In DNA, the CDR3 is TGTGCCAGCAGCGTAGGGACAGGAATGAACACTGAAGCTTTCTTT.

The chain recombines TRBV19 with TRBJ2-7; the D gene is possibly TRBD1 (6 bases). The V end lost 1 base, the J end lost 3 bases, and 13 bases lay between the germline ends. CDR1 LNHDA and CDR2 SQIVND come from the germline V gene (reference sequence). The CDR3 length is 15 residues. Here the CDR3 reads CASSIGPQGNYEQYF. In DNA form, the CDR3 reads TGTGCCAGTAGTATAGGGCCACAGGGAAACTACGAGCAGTACTTC.

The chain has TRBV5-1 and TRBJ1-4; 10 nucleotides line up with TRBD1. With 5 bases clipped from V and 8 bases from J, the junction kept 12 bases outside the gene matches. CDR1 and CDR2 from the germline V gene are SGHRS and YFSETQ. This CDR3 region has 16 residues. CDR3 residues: CASSKSTGTGEEKLFF. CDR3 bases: TGCGCCAGCAGTAAATCAACCGGGACAGGGGAGGAAAAACTGTTTTTT.

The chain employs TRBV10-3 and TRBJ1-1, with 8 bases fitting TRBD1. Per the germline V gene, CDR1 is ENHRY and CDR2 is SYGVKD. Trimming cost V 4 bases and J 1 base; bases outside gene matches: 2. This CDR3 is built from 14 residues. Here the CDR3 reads CAISAQGANTEAFF. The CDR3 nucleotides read TGTGCCATCAGTGCCCAGGGGGCGAACACTGAAGCTTTCTTT.

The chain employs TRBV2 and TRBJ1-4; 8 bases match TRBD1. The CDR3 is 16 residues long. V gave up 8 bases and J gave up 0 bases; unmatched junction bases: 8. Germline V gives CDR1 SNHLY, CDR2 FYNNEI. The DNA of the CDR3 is TGTGCCAGCGGCGGACAGGGAACAGCAACTAATGAAAAACTGTTTTTT. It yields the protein CASGGQGTATNEKLFF.

CDR3 in DNA: TGTGCCAGTAGTACCCGACTAGCGGGAGGGCCTGCAAGCACAGATACGCAGTATTTT. It yields the protein CASSTRLAGGPASTDTQYF. The chain is built from TRBV19 and TRBJ2-3; TRBD2 matches at 14 bases. The ends lost 4 bases at V and 0 bases at J; junction bases unmatched: 9. The V gene's germline CDR1 is LNHDA and CDR2 SQIVND (reference sequence). The CDR3 sequence is 19 residues long.

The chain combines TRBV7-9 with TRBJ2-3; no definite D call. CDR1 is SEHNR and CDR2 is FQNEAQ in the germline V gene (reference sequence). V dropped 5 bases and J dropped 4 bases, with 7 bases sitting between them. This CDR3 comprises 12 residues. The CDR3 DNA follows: TGTGCCAGCAGCCCCCTCTCAGATACGCAGTATTTT. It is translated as CASSPLSDTQYF.

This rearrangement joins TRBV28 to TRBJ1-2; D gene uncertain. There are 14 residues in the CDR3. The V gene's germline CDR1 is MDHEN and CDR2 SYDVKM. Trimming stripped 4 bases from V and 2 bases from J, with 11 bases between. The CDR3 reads CASSSTSGNYGYTF. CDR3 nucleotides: TGTGCCAGCAGTTCCACGAGCGGGAACTATGGCTACACCTTC.